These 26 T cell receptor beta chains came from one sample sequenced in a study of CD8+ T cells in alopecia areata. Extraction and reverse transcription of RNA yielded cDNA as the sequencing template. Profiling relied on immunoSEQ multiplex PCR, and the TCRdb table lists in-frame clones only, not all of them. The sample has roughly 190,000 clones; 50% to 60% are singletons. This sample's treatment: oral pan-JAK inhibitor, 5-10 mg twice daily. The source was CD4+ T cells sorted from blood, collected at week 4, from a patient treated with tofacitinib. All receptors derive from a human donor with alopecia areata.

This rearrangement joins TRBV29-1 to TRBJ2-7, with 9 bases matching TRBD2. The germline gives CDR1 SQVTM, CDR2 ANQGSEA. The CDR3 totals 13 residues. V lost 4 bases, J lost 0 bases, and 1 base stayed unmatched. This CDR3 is CSVVLAGSYEQYF. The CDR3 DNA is TGCAGCGTTGTACTAGCGGGCTCCTACGAGCAGTACTTC.

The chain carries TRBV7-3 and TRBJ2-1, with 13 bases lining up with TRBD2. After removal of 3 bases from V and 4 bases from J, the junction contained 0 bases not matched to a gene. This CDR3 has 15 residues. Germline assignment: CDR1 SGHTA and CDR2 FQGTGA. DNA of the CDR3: TGTGCCAGCAGCTTGGGACTAGCGGGATACAATGAGCAGTTCTTC. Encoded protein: CASSLGLAGYNEQFF.

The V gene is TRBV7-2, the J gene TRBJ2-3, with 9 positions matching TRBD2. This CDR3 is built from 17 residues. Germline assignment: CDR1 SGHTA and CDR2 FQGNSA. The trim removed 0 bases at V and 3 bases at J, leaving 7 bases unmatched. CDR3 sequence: CASSLAMAGGGTDTQYF. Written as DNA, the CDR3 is TGTGCCAGCAGCTTAGCAATGGCGGGAGGGGGGACAGATACGCAGTATTTT. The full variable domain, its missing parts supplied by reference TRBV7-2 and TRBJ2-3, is GAGVSQSPSNKVTEKGKDVELRCDPISGHTALYWYRQSLGQGLEFLIYFQGNSAPDKSGLPSDRFSAERTGGSVSTLTIQRTQQEDSAVYLCASSLAMAGGGTDTQYFGPGTRLTVL.

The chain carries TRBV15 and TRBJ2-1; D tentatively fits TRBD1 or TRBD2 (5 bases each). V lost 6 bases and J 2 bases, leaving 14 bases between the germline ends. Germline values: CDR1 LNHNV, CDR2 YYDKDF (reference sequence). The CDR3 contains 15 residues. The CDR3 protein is CATRPGPEAYNEQFF. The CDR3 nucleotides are TGTGCCACCAGACCGGGACCCGAAGCCTACAATGAGCAGTTCTTC.

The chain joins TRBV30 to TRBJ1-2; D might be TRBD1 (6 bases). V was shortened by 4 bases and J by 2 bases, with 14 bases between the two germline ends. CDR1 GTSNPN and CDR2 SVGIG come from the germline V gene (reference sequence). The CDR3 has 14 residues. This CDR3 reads CAWMQGQTNYGYTF. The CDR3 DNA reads TGTGCCTGGATGCAAGGACAGACCAACTATGGCTACACCTTC.

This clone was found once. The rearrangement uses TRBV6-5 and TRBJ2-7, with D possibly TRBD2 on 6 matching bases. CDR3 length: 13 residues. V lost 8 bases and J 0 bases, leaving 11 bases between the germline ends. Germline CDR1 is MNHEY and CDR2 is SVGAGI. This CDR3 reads CASLDYRSYEQYF. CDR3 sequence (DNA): TGTGCCAGCCTGGACTACCGCTCCTACGAGCAGTACTTC.

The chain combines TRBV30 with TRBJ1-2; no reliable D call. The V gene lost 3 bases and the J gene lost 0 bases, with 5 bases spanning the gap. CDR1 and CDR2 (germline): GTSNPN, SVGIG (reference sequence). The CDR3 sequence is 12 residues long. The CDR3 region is CAWSPTNYGYTF. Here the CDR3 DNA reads TGTGCCTGGAGCCCCACTAACTATGGCTACACCTTC.

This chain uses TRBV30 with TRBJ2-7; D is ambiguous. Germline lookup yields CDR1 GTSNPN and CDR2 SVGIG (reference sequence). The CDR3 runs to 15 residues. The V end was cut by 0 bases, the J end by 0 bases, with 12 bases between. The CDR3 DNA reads TGTGCCTGGAGTGTGACGTCGAGTGGCTCCTACGAGCAGTACTTC. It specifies CAWSVTSSGSYEQYF. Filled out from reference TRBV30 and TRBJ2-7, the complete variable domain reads SQTIHQWPATLVQPVGSPLSLECTVEGTSNPNLYWYRQAAGRGLQLLFYSVGIGQISSEVPQNLSASRPQDRQFILSSKKLLLSDSGFYLCAWSVTSSGSYEQYFGPGTRLTVT.

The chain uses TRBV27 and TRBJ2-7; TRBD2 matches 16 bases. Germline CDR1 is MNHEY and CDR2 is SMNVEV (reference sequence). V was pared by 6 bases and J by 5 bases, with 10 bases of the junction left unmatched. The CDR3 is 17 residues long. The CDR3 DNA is TGTGCCAGCAGCGGGACTAGCGGGAGGGCCGGACTCAACGAGCAGTACTTC. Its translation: CASSGTSGRAGLNEQYF.

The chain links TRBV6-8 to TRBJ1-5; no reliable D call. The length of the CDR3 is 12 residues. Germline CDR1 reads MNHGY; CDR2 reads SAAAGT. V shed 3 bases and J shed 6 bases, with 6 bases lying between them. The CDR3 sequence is CASSYRAQPQHF. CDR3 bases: TGTGCCAGCAGTTATCGGGCTCAGCCCCAGCATTTT.

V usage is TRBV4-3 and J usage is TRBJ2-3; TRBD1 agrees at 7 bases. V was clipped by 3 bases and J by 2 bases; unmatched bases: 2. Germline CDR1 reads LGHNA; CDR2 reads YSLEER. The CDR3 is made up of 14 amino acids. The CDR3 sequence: CASSQTGSTDTQYF. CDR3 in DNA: TGCGCCAGCAGCCAGACAGGGTCCACAGATACGCAGTATTTT.

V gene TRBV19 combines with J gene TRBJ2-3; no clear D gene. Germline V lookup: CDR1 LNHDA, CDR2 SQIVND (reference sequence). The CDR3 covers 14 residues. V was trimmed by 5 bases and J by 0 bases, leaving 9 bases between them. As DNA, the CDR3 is TGTGCCAGTAGTCGAAAGGGAAGCACAGATACGCAGTATTTT. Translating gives CASSRKGSTDTQYF.

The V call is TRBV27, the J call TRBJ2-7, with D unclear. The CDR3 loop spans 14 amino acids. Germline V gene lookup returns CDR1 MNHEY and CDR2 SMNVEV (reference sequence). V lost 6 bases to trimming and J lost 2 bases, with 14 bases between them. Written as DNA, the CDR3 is TGTGCCAGCAGCCGCCGAGAGTGGCCCTACGAGCAGTACTTC. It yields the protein CASSRREWPYEQYF.

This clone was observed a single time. CDR3 sequence reads: CSVLDRGNTIYF. The CDR3 bases are TGCAGCGTTCTTGACAGGGGAAACACCATATATTTT. This sequence joins TRBV29-1 and TRBJ1-3; TRBD1 might be the D (6 bases). V gave up 5 bases and J gave up 4 bases, with 9 bases separating them. Germline CDR1 and CDR2: SQVTM and ANQGSEA. The CDR3 extends over 12 amino acids.

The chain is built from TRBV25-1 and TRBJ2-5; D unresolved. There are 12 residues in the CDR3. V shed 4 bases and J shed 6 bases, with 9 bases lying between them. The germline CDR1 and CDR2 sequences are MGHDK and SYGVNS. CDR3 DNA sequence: TGTGCCAGCAGTGGACCAGGCCAGACCCAGTACTTC. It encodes CASSGPGQTQYF. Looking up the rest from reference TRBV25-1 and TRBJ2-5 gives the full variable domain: EADIYQTPRYLVIGTGKKITLECSQTMGHDKMYWYQQDPGMELHLIHYSYGVNSTEKGDLSSESTVSRIRTEHFPLTLESARPSHTSQYLCASSGPGQTQYFGPGTRLLVL.

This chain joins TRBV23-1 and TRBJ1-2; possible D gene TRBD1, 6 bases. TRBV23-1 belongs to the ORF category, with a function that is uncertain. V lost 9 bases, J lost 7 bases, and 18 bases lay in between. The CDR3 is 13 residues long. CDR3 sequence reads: CARPQGCTGGYTF. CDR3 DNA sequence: TGCGCCAGGCCCCAGGGGTGTACAGGTGGCTACACCTTC.

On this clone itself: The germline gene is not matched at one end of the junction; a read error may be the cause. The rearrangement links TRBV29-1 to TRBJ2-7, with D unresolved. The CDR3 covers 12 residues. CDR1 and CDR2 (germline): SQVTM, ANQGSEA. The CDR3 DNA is TGTATCCCGCGGCCTCGCTCCTACGAGCAGTACTTC. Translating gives CIPRPRSYEQYF.

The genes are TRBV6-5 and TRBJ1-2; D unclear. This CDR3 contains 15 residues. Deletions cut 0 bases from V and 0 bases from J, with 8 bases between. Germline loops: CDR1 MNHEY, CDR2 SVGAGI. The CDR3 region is CASSYSITANYGYTF. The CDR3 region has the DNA TGTGCCAGCAGTTACTCGATTACAGCTAACTATGGCTACACCTTC.

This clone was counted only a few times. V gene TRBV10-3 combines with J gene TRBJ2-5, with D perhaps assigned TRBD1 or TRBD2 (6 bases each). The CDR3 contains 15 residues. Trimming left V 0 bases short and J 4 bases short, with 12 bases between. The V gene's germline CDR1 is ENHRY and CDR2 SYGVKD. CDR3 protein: CAISESEGGGETQYF. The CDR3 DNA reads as TGTGCCATCAGTGAGTCGGAGGGGGGCGGAGAGACCCAGTACTTC.

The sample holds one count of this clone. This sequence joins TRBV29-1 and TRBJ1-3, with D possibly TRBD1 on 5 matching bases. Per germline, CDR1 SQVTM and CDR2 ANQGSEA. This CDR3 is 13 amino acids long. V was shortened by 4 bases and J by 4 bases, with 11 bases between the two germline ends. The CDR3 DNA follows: TGCAGCGTTGGGAAGCAGGGCGGAAACACCATATATTTT. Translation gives CSVGKQGGNTIYF. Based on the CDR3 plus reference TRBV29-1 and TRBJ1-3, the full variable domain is SAVISQKPSRDICQRGTSLTIQCQVDSQVTMMFWYRQQPGQSLTLIATANQGSEATYESGFVIDKFPISRPNLTFSTLTVSNMSPEDSSIYLCSVGKQGGNTIYFGEGSWLTVV.

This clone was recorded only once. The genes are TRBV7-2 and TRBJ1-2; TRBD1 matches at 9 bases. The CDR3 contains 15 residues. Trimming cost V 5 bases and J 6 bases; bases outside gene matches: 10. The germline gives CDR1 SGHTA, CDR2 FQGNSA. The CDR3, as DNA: TGTGCCAGCAGCCAGAAGGGACAGGGATTGGATGGCTACACCTTC. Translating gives CASSQKGQGLDGYTF.

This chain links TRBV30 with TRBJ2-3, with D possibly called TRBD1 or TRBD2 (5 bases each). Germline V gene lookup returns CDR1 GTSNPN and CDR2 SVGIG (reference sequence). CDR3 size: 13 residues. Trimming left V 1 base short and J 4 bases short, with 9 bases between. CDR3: CAWSDPGPDTQYF. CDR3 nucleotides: TGTGCCTGGAGTGATCCGGGGCCAGATACGCAGTATTTT. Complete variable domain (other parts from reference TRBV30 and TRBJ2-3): SQTIHQWPATLVQPVGSPLSLECTVEGTSNPNLYWYRQAAGRGLQLLFYSVGIGQISSEVPQNLSASRPQDRQFILSSKKLLLSDSGFYLCAWSDPGPDTQYFGPGTRLTVL.

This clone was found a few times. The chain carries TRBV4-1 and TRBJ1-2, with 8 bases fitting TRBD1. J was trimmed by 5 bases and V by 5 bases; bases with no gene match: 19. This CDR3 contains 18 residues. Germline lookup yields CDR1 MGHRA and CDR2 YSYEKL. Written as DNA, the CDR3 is TGCGCCAGCAGCTTATCGCCCGGGGGGCAGGGGGCATGGTATGGCTACACCTTC. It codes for CASSLSPGGQGAWYGYTF.

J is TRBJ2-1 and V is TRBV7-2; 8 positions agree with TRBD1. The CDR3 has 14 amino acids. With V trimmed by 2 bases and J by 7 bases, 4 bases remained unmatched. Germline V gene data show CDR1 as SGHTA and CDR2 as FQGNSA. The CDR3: CASSLRQGQNEQFF. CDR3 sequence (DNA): TGTGCCAGCAGCTTAAGACAGGGGCAAAATGAGCAGTTCTTC.

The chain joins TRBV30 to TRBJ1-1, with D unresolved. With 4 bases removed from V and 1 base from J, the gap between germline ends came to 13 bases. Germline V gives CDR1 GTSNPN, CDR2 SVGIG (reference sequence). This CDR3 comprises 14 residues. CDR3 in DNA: TGTGCCTGGAATGGGTGGGGTGGGAACACTGAAGCTTTCTTT. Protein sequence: CAWNGWGGNTEAFF. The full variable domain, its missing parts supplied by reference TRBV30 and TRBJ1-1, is SQTIHQWPATLVQPVGSPLSLECTVEGTSNPNLYWYRQAAGRGLQLLFYSVGIGQISSEVPQNLSASRPQDRQFILSSKKLLLSDSGFYLCAWNGWGGNTEAFFGQGTRLTVV.

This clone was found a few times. The CDR3: CASIPSLRGELFF. CDR3 DNA: TGTGCCAGCATACCGTCACTTCGCGGGGAGCTGTTTTTT. The chain employs TRBV6-5 and TRBJ2-2; D not resolved. The length of the CDR3 is 13 residues. Germline CDR1 is MNHEY and CDR2 is SVGAGI. V dropped 7 bases and J dropped 7 bases, with 13 bases sitting between them.